One and the same sample provided the 23 T cell receptor beta chains below, sequenced in a study of T cell responses to AZD1222 COVID-19 vaccine. The protocol was immunoSEQ multiplex PCR, while the TCRdb copy is restricted to in-frame clones and leaves out a portion. Among 120,000 or so clones listed, approximately 94% were seen once. The sample here was peripheral blood, taken 28 days after the second AZD1222 dose. The receptors here all came from an adult who received the AZD1222 COVID-19 vaccine.

The rearrangement joins TRBV6-5 to TRBJ1-1, with a possible D match to TRBD1 (5 bases). CDR1 MNHEY and CDR2 SVGAGI come from the germline V gene. Trimming cost V 2 bases and J 7 bases, with 11 bases left between them. The CDR3 is made up of 13 amino acids. CDR3 nucleotides: TGTGCCAGCAGTTACGGGGCGGGGGTTGAAGCTTTCTTT. Amino acids: CASSYGAGVEAFF.

The CDR3, as DNA: TGTGCCAGCAGCTCCTCGACCGTAGACTACGAGCAGTACTTC. Encoded protein: CASSSSTVDYEQYF. The rearrangement links TRBV11-2 to TRBJ2-7; D is unresolved. Per germline, CDR1 SGHAT and CDR2 FQNNGV. The CDR3 is made up of 14 amino acids. The ends were cut back, 4 bases at V and 3 bases at J, with 13 bases in the middle.

This clone was detected only once. V usage is TRBV25-1 and J usage is TRBJ2-1; D possibly matches TRBD1 or TRBD2 (6 bases each). With 6 bases removed from V and 4 bases from J, the gap between germline ends came to 19 bases. CDR1 MGHDK and CDR2 SYGVNS come from the germline V gene. CDR3 length equals 16 residues. The CDR3 reads CASSYTFGGQYNEQFF. CDR3 nucleotides: TGTGCCAGCAGCTACACCTTTGGGGGGCAGTACAATGAGCAGTTCTTC. The variable domain in full, completed from reference TRBV25-1 and TRBJ2-1, reads EADIYQTPRYLVIGTGKKITLECSQTMGHDKMYWYQQDPGMELHLIHYSYGVNSTEKGDLSSESTVSRIRTEHFPLTLESARPSHTSQYLCASSYTFGGQYNEQFFGPGTRLTVL.

The genes are TRBV2 and TRBJ1-5; the D gene is possibly TRBD1 (5 bases). Trimming took 5 bases from V and 5 from J, leaving 22 bases between them. The CDR3 contains 17 residues. Germline values: CDR1 SNHLY, CDR2 FYNNEI. CDR3 region: CASSQGGGRSFYQPQHF. CDR3 coding DNA: TGTGCCAGCAGTCAAGGCGGGGGACGGTCTTTTTATCAGCCCCAGCATTTT.

This clone appeared once. The chain carries TRBV7-8 and TRBJ2-5; possible D gene TRBD1, 6 bases. Germline lookup yields CDR1 SGHVS and CDR2 FQNEAQ. The CDR3 runs to 13 residues. V was shortened by 1 base and J by 5 bases, with 8 bases between the two germline ends. CDR3: CASSLGGGETQYF. Written as DNA, the CDR3 is TGTGCCAGCAGCTTAGGAGGGGGTGAGACCCAGTACTTC.

A note on this clone: Other nucleotide sequences in the sample specify the same CDR3. This chain joins TRBV19 and TRBJ1-5; D remains ambiguous. Trimming removed 5 bases from V and 0 bases from J, with 8 bases in between. Germline CDR1 and CDR2: LNHDA and SQIVND (reference sequence). The CDR3 consists of 14 residues. CDR3 region: CASSPQISNQPQHF. For the CDR3, the DNA is TGTGCCAGTAGTCCACAGATTAGCAATCAGCCCCAGCATTTT. The variable domain in full, with the rest retrieved from reference TRBV19 and TRBJ1-5, is DGGITQSPKYLFRKEGQNVTLSCEQNLNHDAMYWYRQDPGQGLRLIYYSQIVNDFQKGDIAEGYSVSREKKESFPLTVTSAQKNPTAFYLCASSPQISNQPQHFGDGTRLSIL.

This chain joins TRBV4-1 and TRBJ1-1, with D tentatively TRBD1 (5 bases). The CDR3 is 14 residues long. Germline V gene lookup returns CDR1 MGHRA and CDR2 YSYEKL. Trimming removed 2 bases from V and 0 bases from J, with 7 bases in between. The chain's CDR3 is CASSQLTVNTEAFF. The CDR3 DNA reads TGCGCCAGCAGCCAACTGACAGTGAACACTGAAGCTTTCTTT.

The rearrangement uses TRBV18 and TRBJ1-5; D call uncertain. The CDR3 is 13 residues long. Between the trimmed V and J ends, which lost 3 bases and 0 bases, there was a span of 3 bases. The germline V gene has CDR1 KGHSH and CDR2 LQKENI. This CDR3 is CASSPDSNQPQHF. The DNA of the CDR3 is TGTGCCAGCTCACCGGATAGCAATCAGCCCCAGCATTTT.

This chain connects TRBV30 to TRBJ1-2; D remains ambiguous. V was clipped by 2 bases and J by 0 bases, with 19 bases between them. CDR3 size: 17 residues. Germline values: CDR1 GTSNPN, CDR2 SVGIG (reference sequence). CDR3 region: CAWSPFRLGGANYGYTF. The CDR3 region has the DNA TGTGCCTGGAGTCCCTTTCGCCTCGGCGGAGCTAACTATGGCTACACCTTC.

The chain recombines TRBV9 with TRBJ2-5; the match to TRBD1 covers 9 bases. The V gene end was trimmed by 0 bases and the J gene end by 5 bases; junction bases not matched to a gene: 5. The CDR3 contains 15 residues. Germline-derived CDR1 and CDR2 are SGDLS and YYNGEE. In DNA, the CDR3 is TGTGCCAGCAGCGTAGCTTGGACAGGGGAGGAGACCCAGTACTTC. As protein: CASSVAWTGEETQYF.

The rearrangement links TRBV27 to TRBJ2-1, with 10 positions matching TRBD1. Germline V gene data show CDR1 as MNHEY and CDR2 as SMNVEV (reference sequence). Trimming cost V 8 bases and J 1 base; bases outside gene matches: 17. The CDR3 sequence is 19 residues long. The CDR3 protein is CASRIYGTGDRVSYNEQFF. The CDR3 DNA reads TGTGCCAGCCGTATTTACGGGACAGGGGATCGGGTGTCCTACAATGAGCAGTTCTTC.

The V gene is TRBV20-1, the J gene TRBJ2-7, with D unresolved. CDR3 length equals 10 residues. CDR1 is DFQATT, CDR2 SNEGSKA, per germline (reference sequence). V lost 5 bases to trimming and J lost 3 bases, with 5 bases between them. The CDR3 sequence is CSAASYEQYF. The CDR3, as DNA: TGCAGTGCTGCTAGCTACGAGCAGTACTTC.

The chain joins TRBV11-3 to TRBJ1-6, with a tentative D call TRBD1 (6 bases). The CDR3 runs 13 residues. V lost 5 bases and J 13 bases, leaving 15 bases between the germline ends. Germline values: CDR1 SGHNT, CDR2 YENEEA. CDR3 amino acids: CASSTTSTGPLHF. The CDR3 DNA reads as TGTGCCAGCAGCACGACATCAACAGGGCCCCTCCACTTT.

The CDR3 is CASSRQQGGGETQYF. CDR3 nucleotide sequence: TGTGCCAGCAGCAGACAGCAGGGCGGTGGGGAGACCCAGTACTTC. This chain links TRBV14 with TRBJ2-5, with a weak D call TRBD1 (5 bases). The V gene lost 5 bases and the J gene lost 5 bases, with 18 bases spanning the gap. The CDR3 consists of 15 residues. Germline V gene lookup returns CDR1 SGHDN and CDR2 FVKESK.

The chain uses TRBV7-9 and TRBJ1-3, with D unclear. Trimming removed 3 bases from V and 0 bases from J, with 9 bases in between. Germline V gives CDR1 SEHNR, CDR2 FQNEAQ (reference sequence). This CDR3 comprises 15 residues. DNA of the CDR3: TGTGCCAGCAGCTTTTCGGTCTCCTCTGGAAACACCATATATTTT. Its protein is CASSFSVSSGNTIYF.

The chain recombines TRBV18 with TRBJ1-3; D is perhaps TRBD1 (6 bases). Looked up from germline, CDR1 is KGHSH and CDR2 is LQKENI. Trimming shortened V by 5 bases and J by 0 bases, and 17 bases separated the two germline ends. The CDR3 covers 17 residues. CDR3: CASSNYGQPASGNTIYF. CDR3 sequence (DNA): TGTGCCAGCTCAAATTACGGACAGCCAGCCTCTGGAAACACCATATATTTT.

The V gene is TRBV7-9, the J gene TRBJ1-2; maybe TRBD1 (6 bases). Germline-derived CDR1 and CDR2 are SEHNR and FQNEAQ (reference sequence). V gave up 7 bases and J gave up 5 bases, with 17 bases separating them. This CDR3 has 14 amino acids. The CDR3 here is CASTILQGGYGYTF. The CDR3 DNA sequence: TGTGCCAGCACCATATTACAGGGAGGATATGGCTACACCTTC.

The chain carries TRBV5-1 and TRBJ1-5; TRBD1 agrees at 9 bases. CDR1 is SGHRS, CDR2 YFSETQ, per germline. V dropped 4 bases and J dropped 6; count of bases not matched to a gene: 8. The CDR3 covers 15 residues. The CDR3 sequence is CASSPVPTGGQPQHF. The CDR3 bases are TGCGCCAGCAGCCCGGTCCCGACAGGGGGTCAGCCCCAGCATTTT.

The CDR3 here is CASSLTSGGGSTDTQYF. The CDR3 DNA reads as TGTGCCAGCAGCTTGACTAGCGGAGGAGGGAGCACAGATACGCAGTATTTT. The chain carries TRBV5-4 and TRBJ2-3; 8 bases align to TRBD2. V lost 1 base and J lost 0; bases outside the gene matches: 7. Per the germline V gene, CDR1 is SGHNT and CDR2 is YYREEE (reference sequence). CDR3 length: 17 residues. Supplemented by reference TRBV5-4 and TRBJ2-3, the full variable domain reads ETGVTQSPTHLIKTRGQQVTLRCSSQSGHNTVSWYQQALGQGPQFIFQYYREEENGRGNFPPRFSGLQFPNYSSELNVNALELDDSALYLCASSLTSGGGSTDTQYFGPGTRLTVL.

The chain combines TRBV4-1 with TRBJ2-2, with TRBD1 matching over 9 bases. Trimming took 0 bases from V and 6 from J; bases not matched to a gene: 2. The CDR3 runs 15 residues. Germline loops: CDR1 MGHRA, CDR2 YSYEKL. The CDR3 sequence: CASSQDRQGAGELFF. The CDR3 region has the DNA TGCGCCAGCAGCCAAGACCGACAGGGGGCCGGGGAGCTGTTTTTT.

The rearrangement links TRBV5-6 to TRBJ1-2; 11 bases map to TRBD1. Germline CDR1 SGHDT, CDR2 YYEEEE. V shed 4 bases, J shed 7 bases, and the junction held 9 bases outside the gene matches. There are 15 residues in the CDR3. CDR3 amino acids: CASSESGTGGVGYTF. DNA of the CDR3: TGTGCCAGCAGCGAATCCGGGACAGGGGGAGTTGGCTACACCTTC.

This sequence joins TRBV6-5 and TRBJ1-5, with 9 bases that match TRBD1. Trimming at V came to 8 bases and at J to 9 bases, leaving 8 bases not matched to a gene. Germline V gene data show CDR1 as MNHEY and CDR2 as SVGAGI. This CDR3 comprises 13 residues. The CDR3 is CASSGGQGRPQHF. The CDR3 nucleotides are TGTGCCAGCTCCGGTGGACAGGGGAGGCCCCAGCATTTT.

This rearrangement joins TRBV5-1 to TRBJ2-7, with a tentative D call TRBD2 (5 bases). V lost 2 bases and J 0 bases, leaving 12 bases between the germline ends. The germline V gene has CDR1 SGHRS and CDR2 YFSETQ. There are 15 residues in the CDR3. CDR3 in DNA: TGCGCCAGCAGCTTAATCCCACGGGACTCCTACGAGCAGTACTTC. This sequence encodes CASSLIPRDSYEQYF.